This is a list of T cell receptor beta chains from one sample in a study of blood T cell repertoires in COVID-19. The method was immunoSEQ multiplex PCR; TCRdb's version includes in-frame clones alone and lacks a portion of them. The table lists almost 100,000 clones, about nine tenths of them singletons, with 10% in the top ten. Sequencing input: peripheral blood. These receptor sequences come from a man aged 45 to 65 with acute or convalescent COVID-19. CDR3s include the opening cysteine and the closing phenylalanine or tryptophan. D genes are given only for firm matches. Size is omitted from some rows. Given values are once, few, many or a class for expanded clones.

NA	TRBV5-5	NA	TRBJ1-3	TGTGCCAGCAGTCGGGCGGGGCAGACGGGAAACACCATATATTTT	CASSRAGQTGNTIYF
TRBD1	TRBV5-1	NA	TRBJ1-1	TGCGCCAGCAGCCCGGGACAGGGGGGGACGGTCACTGAAGCTTTCTTT	CASSPGQGGTVTEAFF
NA	TRBV5-4	NA	TRBJ1-6	TGTGCCAGCAGCTTGAAGGCAGGGGCTCCTAATTCACCCCTCCACTTT	CASSLKAGAPNSPLHF
NA	TRBV6-5	NA	TRBJ2-7	TGTGCCAGCAGCGGGGGGCTAAGGAGCTCCTACGAGCAGTACTTC	CASSGGLRSSYEQYF
TRBD2	TRBV5-1	NA	TRBJ2-1	TGCGCCAGCACCTTAGCGGGAGGGCCCGATGAGCAGTTCTTC	CASTLAGGPDEQFF
NA	TRBV5-1	NA	TRBJ1-1	TGCGCCAGCAGCATAGGACAAATGGGGTTGTCTGAAGCTTTCTTT	CASSIGQMGLSEAFF
NA	TRBV3-1/TRBV3-2	NA	TRBJ2-1	TGTGCCAGCAGCCAGAATACTCGGGGTGAGCAGTTCTTC	CASSQNTRGEQFF
NA	TRBV5-5	once	TRBJ1-1	TGTGCCAGCAGCATGGACAGTCTGTGGAACACTGAAGCTTTCTTT	CASSMDSLWNTEAFF
TRBD1	TRBV4-1	NA	TRBJ1-6	TGCGCCAGCAGCCAACCTTTCCGACAGGGCAATTCACCCCTCCACTTT	CASSQPFRQGNSPLHF
NA	TRBV4-1	NA	TRBJ1-4	TGCGCCAGCAGCCAAGAGGGGGGCGGGAGGTCGAATGAAAAACTGTTTTTT	CASSQEGGGRSNEKLFF
NA	TRBV27	NA	TRBJ1-2	TGTGCCAGCAGTTTCTTGGGGGAGGATGGCTACACCTTC	CASSFLGEDGYTF
NA	TRBV3-1/TRBV3-2	NA	TRBJ1-2	TGTGCCAGCAGGGGAGCTAACTATGGCTACACCTTC	CASRGANYGYTF
NA	TRBV6-6	NA	TRBJ1-1	TGTGCCAGCAGTTGGTCCAGGGAGGTTAGGAACACTGAAGCTTTCTTT	CASSWSREVRNTEAFF
NA	TRBV15	NA	TRBJ2-3	TGTGCCACCAGCAGAGACTTCGAAGTCGGGGAATTGGGTTTT	CATSRDFEVGELGF
NA	TRBV7-6	few	TRBJ2-6	TGTGCCAGCAGCTCGCAAACAGGGTCTGGGGCCAACGTCCTGACTTTC	CASSSQTGSGANVLTF
NA	TRBV11-3	NA	TRBJ1-1	TGTGCCAGCAGCTTCAGGGTATGGAACACTGAAGCTTTCTTT	CASSFRVWNTEAFF
TRBD2	TRBV11-3	NA	TRBJ2-5	TGTGCCAGCAGCTTAGAGGGCACTAGCGGAGAGACCCAGTACTTC	CASSLEGTSGETQYF
NA	TRBV30	once	TRBJ1-6	TGTGCCTGGAGACAGACGGCCGCGAGCTCCTATAATTCACCCCTCCACTTT	CAWRQTAASSYNSPLHF